The 28 T cell receptor beta chains below all came from one sample that was sequenced in a study of cytomegalovirus exposure and HLA in healthy donors. Primers for the PCR totalled 60 Vbeta and 13 Jbeta. Profiled with immunoSEQ multiplex PCR; TCRdb holds only in-frame clones, not every one. The data contain 90,000 or so clones, about four fifths of them singletons. Sequenced input: PBMCs. These receptors were obtained from a woman in her thirties or forties in good health and CMV-seronegative.

The chain employs TRBV6-1 and TRBJ2-5; tentatively, D is TRBD1 (6 bases). Per germline, CDR1 MNHNS and CDR2 SASEGT. The CDR3 extends over 13 amino acids. V was pared by 9 bases and J by 12 bases, with 23 bases between. The CDR3 loop is CASFYDRRGEKYF. CDR3 DNA: TGTGCCAGTTTCTATGACAGGAGAGGGGAAAAGTACTTC.

The CDR3 here is CASSPGSGAVSYEQYF. The CDR3 region has the DNA TGCGCCAGCAGCCCGGGTTCAGGGGCAGTCTCCTACGAGCAGTACTTC. V usage is TRBV5-1 and J usage is TRBJ2-5; D possibly corresponds to TRBD1 (6 bases). The closer fit of TRBJ2-7 to the DNA end suggests the J call may be wrong. From germline, CDR1 is SGHRS and CDR2 YFSETQ. The CDR3 spans 16 residues.

V usage is TRBV15 and J usage is TRBJ1-2; TRBD1 is a possible D gene (6 bases). The V end was cut by 0 bases, the J end by 8 bases, with 10 bases between. The CDR3 spans 13 residues. Germline loops: CDR1 LNHNV, CDR2 YYDKDF (reference sequence). CDR3 protein: CATSRDRGGGYTF. The CDR3 coding sequence is TGTGCCACCAGCAGAGATCGGGGGGGCGGCTACACCTTC.

The chain uses TRBV5-1 and TRBJ1-2; weak D call: TRBD1 (5 bases). V was shortened by 4 bases and J by 8 bases, with 18 bases between the two germline ends. Germline CDR1 reads SGHRS; CDR2 reads YFSETQ. CDR3 size: 14 residues. CDR3 coding DNA: TGCGCCAGCAGCCCAACGACAGTAGGGAACGGCTACACCTTC. Its translation: CASSPTTVGNGYTF. Together with reference TRBV5-1 and TRBJ1-2, the CDR3 gives the full variable domain: KAGVTQTPRYLIKTRGQQVTLSCSPISGHRSVSWYQQTPGQGLQFLFEYFSETQRNKGNFPGRFSGRQFSNSRSEMNVSTLELGDSALYLCASSPTTVGNGYTFGSGTRLTVV.

The rearrangement joins TRBV7-8 to TRBJ1-3; weak D call: TRBD1 (6 bases). V shed 5 bases and J shed 1 base, with 15 bases lying between them. The CDR3 runs 16 residues. From germline, CDR1 is SGHVS and CDR2 FQNEAQ. CDR3 DNA sequence: TGTGCCAGCAGCCCCTCGGTGGGACAATCTGGAAACACCATATATTTT. Translation: CASSPSVGQSGNTIYF.

This rearrangement joins TRBV14 to TRBJ2-5, with D perhaps TRBD1 (5 bases). The V gene lost 4 bases and the J gene lost 2 bases, with 23 bases spanning the gap. The CDR3 totals 18 residues. Germline V gives CDR1 SGHDN, CDR2 FVKESK. CDR3 amino acids: CASSPAMVGAVLQETQYF. The DNA for the CDR3 is TGTGCCAGCAGCCCCGCTATGGTAGGGGCCGTCCTACAAGAGACCCAGTACTTC.

This clone was seen a single time. The chain links TRBV4-3 to TRBJ2-1; 8 positions agree with TRBD2. With 0 bases clipped from V and 0 bases from J, the junction kept 1 base outside the gene matches. The CDR3 length is 16 residues. Per germline, CDR1 LGHNA and CDR2 YSLEER. CDR3 sequence (DNA): TGCGCCAGCAGCCAAGACGGGACTAGCTCCTACAATGAGCAGTTCTTC. Protein product: CASSQDGTSSYNEQFF.

This chain connects TRBV7-9 to TRBJ2-1; TRBD1 matches 7 bases. The trim removed 5 bases at V and 4 bases at J, leaving 8 bases unmatched. Germline CDR1 is SEHNR and CDR2 is FQNEAQ (reference sequence). The CDR3 has 15 amino acids. The CDR3 here is CASSPRGTAYNEQFF. The DNA of the CDR3 is TGTGCCAGCAGCCCGAGGGGGACAGCTTACAATGAGCAGTTCTTC.

The V and J genes are TRBV7-8 and TRBJ1-1; 7 nucleotides align to TRBD1. CDR1 SGHVS and CDR2 FQNEAQ come from the germline V gene. V was clipped by 3 bases and J by 4 bases; unmatched bases: 8. This CDR3 region has 15 residues. Here the CDR3 DNA reads TGTGCCAGCAGCTTGATGACAGGGAAAAGCACTGAAGCTTTCTTT. It yields the protein CASSLMTGKSTEAFF.

The genes are TRBV11-3 and TRBJ2-7; 9 nucleotides align to TRBD2. V was pared by 3 bases and J by 0 bases, with 3 bases of the junction left unmatched. The CDR3 totals 15 residues. The germline V gene has CDR1 SGHNT and CDR2 YENEEA. CDR3: CASSLAGGSSYEQYF. As DNA, the CDR3 is TGTGCCAGCAGCTTGGCGGGAGGGAGCTCCTACGAGCAGTACTTC.

The rearrangement joins TRBV28 to TRBJ2-7; 13 bases align to TRBD2. V gave up 2 bases and J gave up 5 bases; unmatched junction bases: 9. Germline CDR1 is MDHEN and CDR2 is SYDVKM. The CDR3 has 17 residues. The CDR3 spells CASSLRTSGRRTHEQYF. As DNA, the CDR3 is TGTGCCAGCAGTTTACGGACTAGCGGGAGACGCACCCACGAGCAGTACTTC.

This clone was detected a few times. This sequence joins TRBV2 and TRBJ2-7; 9 bases match TRBD2. Unmatched junction bases numbered 7, after V lost 8 bases and J lost 2 bases. CDR1 is SNHLY, CDR2 FYNNEI, per germline. The CDR3 has 14 residues. Here the CDR3 reads CASQPSGKPYEQYF. CDR3 coding DNA: TGTGCCAGCCAGCCTAGCGGGAAACCCTACGAGCAGTACTTC. Based on the CDR3 plus reference TRBV2 and TRBJ2-7, the full variable domain is EPEVTQTPSHQVTQMGQEVILRCVPISNHLYFYWYRQILGQKVEFLVSFYNNEISEKSEIFDDQFSVERPDGSNFTLKIRSTKLEDSAMYFCASQPSGKPYEQYFGPGTRLTVT.

This chain links TRBV12-5 with TRBJ1-2; unclear D gene. The V and J ends lost 6 bases and 4 bases respectively, with 12 bases between them. The length of the CDR3 is 13 residues. In germline, CDR1 is LGHNT, CDR2 FRNRAP. CDR3 in amino acids: CASGLGGFYGYTF. Here the CDR3 DNA reads TGTGCTAGTGGCCTCGGCGGGTTCTATGGCTACACCTTC.

V and J are TRBV30 and TRBJ1-1; the match to TRBD1 covers 7 bases. The V and J ends lost 8 bases and 4 bases, in that order; junction bases with no gene match: 10. The CDR3 is 13 residues long. Germline values: CDR1 GTSNPN, CDR2 SVGIG (reference sequence). The CDR3: CARSYRGGTEAFF. CDR3 DNA sequence: TGTGCCAGATCCTACAGGGGAGGCACTGAAGCTTTCTTT.

This clone was observed a few times. CDR3 loop: CASSAGGRAFF. As DNA, the CDR3 is TGCGCCAGCAGCGCAGGGGGAAGAGCTTTCTTT. This sequence joins TRBV5-1 and TRBJ1-1; 7 bases are a match to TRBD1. The CDR3 extends over 11 amino acids. Germline CDR1 SGHRS, CDR2 YFSETQ. Unmatched junction bases numbered 4, after V lost 4 bases and J lost 10 bases.

CDR3 amino acids: CASNHRGGEQYF. CDR3 DNA: TGTGCCAGCAACCACAGGGGTGGCGAGCAGTACTTC. This sequence joins TRBV6-6 and TRBJ2-5; 7 positions agree with TRBD1. The closer fit of TRBJ2-7 to the DNA end suggests the J call may be wrong. Germline values: CDR1 MNHNY, CDR2 SVGAGI (reference sequence). The CDR3 contains 12 residues.

V usage is TRBV7-2 and J usage is TRBJ1-3, with D unclear. This CDR3 region has 14 residues. The germline V gene has CDR1 SGHTA and CDR2 FQGNSA. Trimming pared 1 base from V and 7 bases from J, leaving 11 bases between. The chain's CDR3 is CASSLVRSFNTIYF. CDR3 coding DNA: TGTGCCAGCAGCTTAGTTAGGAGTTTTAACACCATATATTTT.

Here the CDR3 DNA reads TGTGCCAGCAGTGGCGGGACTAGCGGGAGAGCAGCCAGCACAGATACGCAGTATTTT. This gives the protein CASSGGTSGRAASTDTQYF. The V gene is TRBV27, the J gene TRBJ2-3; 14 bases are shared with TRBD2. Germline V gene lookup returns CDR1 MNHEY and CDR2 SMNVEV (reference sequence). This CDR3 is built from 19 residues. Trimming took 5 bases from V and 0 from J; bases not matched to a gene: 10.

A few counts support this clone. V and J are TRBV4-1 and TRBJ2-7; D gene unclear. Trimming removed 1 base at V and 2 bases at J, with 6 bases between. This CDR3 contains 13 residues. CDR1 is MGHRA, CDR2 YSYEKL, per germline. The CDR3 nucleotides read TGCGCCAGCAGCCAAGTTGGAGCCTACGAGCAGTACTTC. It specifies CASSQVGAYEQYF.

The rearrangement links TRBV28 to TRBJ1-1; tentatively, D is TRBD1 (6 bases). The V gene lost 6 bases and the J gene lost 4 bases, with 21 bases spanning the gap. This CDR3 contains 16 residues. Germline lookup yields CDR1 MDHEN and CDR2 SYDVKM. The CDR3 DNA is TGTGCCAGCAGACCTGACAGGCCTCCGTGGGGCACTGAAGCTTTCTTT. Translation: CASRPDRPPWGTEAFF.

V is TRBV10-3 and J is TRBJ2-1; 10 nucleotides line up with TRBD2. V trimming: 6 bases; J trimming: 6 bases; junction bases outside the gene matches: 8. This CDR3 spans 15 amino acids. CDR1 and CDR2 from the germline V gene are ENHRY and SYGVKD. DNA of the CDR3: TGTGCCATCAGCCCCTCCAGCGGGAGGGTCAATGAGCAGTTCTTC. Translating gives CAISPSSGRVNEQFF.

The chain has TRBV5-1 and TRBJ2-5; possibly TRBD1 for D (6 bases). The V gene's germline CDR1 is SGHRS and CDR2 YFSETQ. Trimming left V 5 bases short and J 3 bases short, with 17 bases between. The CDR3 spans 15 residues. CDR3 amino acids: CASRRTGYQEETQYF. CDR3 sequence (DNA): TGCGCCAGCAGACGTACAGGGTACCAAGAAGAGACCCAGTACTTC.

The rearrangement uses TRBV9 and TRBJ1-1; D is possibly TRBD1 (6 bases). Germline V CDR1 and CDR2: SGDLS, YYNGEE. The V and J ends lost 4 bases and 10 bases respectively, with 14 bases between them. The CDR3 contains 12 residues. Here the CDR3 reads CASSPGGGTAFF. The CDR3 DNA is TGTGCCAGCAGCCCCGGGGGGGGCACAGCTTTCTTT.

The chain links TRBV28 to TRBJ1-3; D may be TRBD1 (6 bases). Looked up from germline, CDR1 is MDHEN and CDR2 is SYDVKM. This CDR3 spans 17 amino acids. The V gene lost 5 bases and the J gene lost 4 bases, with 21 bases spanning the gap. In nucleotides, the CDR3 is TGTGCCAGCAGTATCACACATTTCAGGGGAACCGGAAACACCATATATTTT. Its protein is CASSITHFRGTGNTIYF.

This clone was seen just once. The chain carries TRBV15 and TRBJ2-7; D not resolved. Germline V gene sequence: CDR1 LNHNV, CDR2 YYDKDF (reference sequence). V lost 3 bases and J lost 2, with 11 bases in between. The CDR3 sequence is 14 residues long. The CDR3 loop reads CATSSDGTAYEQYF. The DNA for the CDR3 is TGTGCCACCAGCAGCGACGGTACAGCCTACGAGCAGTACTTC.

The J gene is TRBJ2-7, the V gene TRBV5-4, with TRBD2 identical over 7 bases. J gave up 2 bases and V 1 base, and 9 bases lay outside the gene matches. Germline lookup yields CDR1 SGHNT and CDR2 YYREEE (reference sequence). CDR3 length: 16 residues. This CDR3 is CASSLLDGRSTYEQYF. In nucleotides, the CDR3 is TGTGCCAGCAGCTTGCTTGACGGGAGGTCAACCTACGAGCAGTACTTC.

The chain links TRBV27 to TRBJ1-2; 7 nucleotides line up with TRBD1. Germline V lookup: CDR1 MNHEY, CDR2 SMNVEV (reference sequence). Trimming at V came to 6 bases and at J to 0 bases, leaving 4 bases not matched to a gene. The CDR3 has 14 residues. CDR3 in DNA: TGTGCCAGCAGGGAGGGACAGCCTAACTATGGCTACACCTTC. This codes for CASREGQPNYGYTF.

This sequence joins TRBV27 and TRBJ2-5; D perhaps matches TRBD2 (7 bases). The CDR3 consists of 15 residues. CDR1 is MNHEY and CDR2 is SMNVEV in the germline V gene (reference sequence). V was trimmed by 5 bases and J by 2 bases, leaving 15 bases between them. This chain's CDR3 is CASSRAAGQQETQYF. The CDR3 nucleotides read TGTGCCAGCAGTCGAGCAGCGGGACAACAAGAGACCCAGTACTTC.